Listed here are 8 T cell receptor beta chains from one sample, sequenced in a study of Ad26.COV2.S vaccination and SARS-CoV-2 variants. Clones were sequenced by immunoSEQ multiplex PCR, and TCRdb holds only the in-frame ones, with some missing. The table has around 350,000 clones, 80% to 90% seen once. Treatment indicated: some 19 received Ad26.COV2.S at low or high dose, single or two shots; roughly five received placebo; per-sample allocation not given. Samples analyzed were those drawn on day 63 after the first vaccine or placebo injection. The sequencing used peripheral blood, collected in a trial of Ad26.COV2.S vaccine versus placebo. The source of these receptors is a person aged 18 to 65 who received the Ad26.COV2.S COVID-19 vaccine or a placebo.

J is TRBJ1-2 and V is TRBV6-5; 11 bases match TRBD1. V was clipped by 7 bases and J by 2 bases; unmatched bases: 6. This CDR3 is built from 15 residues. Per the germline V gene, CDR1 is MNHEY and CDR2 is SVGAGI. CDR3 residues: CASKEGQGANYGYTF. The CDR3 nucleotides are TGTGCCAGCAAGGAAGGACAGGGGGCCAACTATGGCTACACCTTC.

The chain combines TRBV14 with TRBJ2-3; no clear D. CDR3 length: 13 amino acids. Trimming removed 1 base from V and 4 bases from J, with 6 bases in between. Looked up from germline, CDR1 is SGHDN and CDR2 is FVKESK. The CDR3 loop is CASSQVSSDTQYF. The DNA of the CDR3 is TGTGCCAGCAGCCAAGTTAGTTCAGATACGCAGTATTTT.

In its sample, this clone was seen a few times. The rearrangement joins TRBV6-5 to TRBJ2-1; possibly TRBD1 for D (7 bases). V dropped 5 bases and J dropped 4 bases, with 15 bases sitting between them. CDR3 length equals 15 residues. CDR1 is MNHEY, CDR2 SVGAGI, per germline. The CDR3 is CASSLGAGGYNEQFF. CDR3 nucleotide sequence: TGTGCCAGCAGTCTCGGAGCAGGGGGGTACAATGAGCAGTTCTTC.

CDR3 loop: CAWSRSGVTDTQYF. CDR3 coding DNA: TGTGCCTGGAGTAGGTCGGGAGTCACAGATACGCAGTATTTT. V and J are TRBV30 and TRBJ2-3, with D maybe TRBD2 (6 bases). Germline CDR1 GTSNPN, CDR2 SVGIG (reference sequence). Trimming stripped 2 bases from V and 2 bases from J, with 11 bases between. This CDR3 has 14 amino acids.

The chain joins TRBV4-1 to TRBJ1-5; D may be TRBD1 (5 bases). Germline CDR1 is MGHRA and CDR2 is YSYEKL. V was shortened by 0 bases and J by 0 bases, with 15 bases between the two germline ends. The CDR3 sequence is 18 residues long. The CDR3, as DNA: TGCGCCAGCAGCCAAGAGAGGGCCTCAGGGACTAGCAATCAGCCCCAGCATTTT. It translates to CASSQERASGTSNQPQHF.

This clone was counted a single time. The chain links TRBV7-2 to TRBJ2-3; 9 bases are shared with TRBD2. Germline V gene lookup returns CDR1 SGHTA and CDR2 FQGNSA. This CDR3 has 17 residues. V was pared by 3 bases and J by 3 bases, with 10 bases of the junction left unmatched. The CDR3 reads CASSLGLAGVHTDTQYF. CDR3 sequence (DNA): TGTGCCAGCAGCTTGGGTTTAGCGGGAGTTCATACAGATACGCAGTATTTT.

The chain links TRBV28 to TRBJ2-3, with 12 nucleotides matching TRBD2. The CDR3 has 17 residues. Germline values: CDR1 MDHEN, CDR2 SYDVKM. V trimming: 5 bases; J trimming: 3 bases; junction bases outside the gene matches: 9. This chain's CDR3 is CASSQLAGGLGTDTQYF. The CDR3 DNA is TGTGCCAGCAGTCAACTAGCGGGAGGATTAGGGACAGATACGCAGTATTTT. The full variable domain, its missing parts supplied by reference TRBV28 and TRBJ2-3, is DVKVTQSSRYLVKRTGEKVFLECVQDMDHENMFWYRQDPGLGLRLIYFSYDVKMKEKGDIPEGYSVSREKKERFSLILESASTNQTSMYLCASSQLAGGLGTDTQYFGPGTRLTVL.

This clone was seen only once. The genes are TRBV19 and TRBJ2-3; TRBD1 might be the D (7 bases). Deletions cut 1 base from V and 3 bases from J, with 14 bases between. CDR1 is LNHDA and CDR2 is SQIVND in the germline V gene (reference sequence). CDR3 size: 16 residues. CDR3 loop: CASSIGGTARTDTQYF. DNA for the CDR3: TGTGCCAGTAGTATAGGCGGGACAGCTCGGACAGATACGCAGTATTTT.